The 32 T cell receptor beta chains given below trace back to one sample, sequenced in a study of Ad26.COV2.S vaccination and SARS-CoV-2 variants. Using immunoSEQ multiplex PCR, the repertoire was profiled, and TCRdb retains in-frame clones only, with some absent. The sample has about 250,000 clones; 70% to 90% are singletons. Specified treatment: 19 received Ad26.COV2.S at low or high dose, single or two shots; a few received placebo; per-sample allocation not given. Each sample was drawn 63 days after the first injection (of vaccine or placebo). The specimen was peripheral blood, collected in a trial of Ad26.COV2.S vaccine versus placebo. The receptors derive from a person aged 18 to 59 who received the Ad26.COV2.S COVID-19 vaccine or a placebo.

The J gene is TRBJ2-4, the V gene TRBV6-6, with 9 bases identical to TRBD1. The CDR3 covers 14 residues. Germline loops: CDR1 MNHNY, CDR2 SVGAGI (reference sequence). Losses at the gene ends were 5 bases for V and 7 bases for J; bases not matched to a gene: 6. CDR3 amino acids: CASSDGQGRNIQYF. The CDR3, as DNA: TGTGCCAGCAGTGACGGACAGGGGAGGAACATTCAGTACTTC.

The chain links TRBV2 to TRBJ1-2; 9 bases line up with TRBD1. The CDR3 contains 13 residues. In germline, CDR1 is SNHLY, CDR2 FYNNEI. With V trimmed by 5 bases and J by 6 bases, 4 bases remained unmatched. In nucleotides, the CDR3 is TGTGCCAGCAGTATTACAGGGGGCGATGGCTACACCTTC. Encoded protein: CASSITGGDGYTF. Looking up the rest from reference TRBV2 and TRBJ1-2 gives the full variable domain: EPEVTQTPSHQVTQMGQEVILRCVPISNHLYFYWYRQILGQKVEFLVSFYNNEISEKSEIFDDQFSVERPDGSNFTLKIRSTKLEDSAMYFCASSITGGDGYTFGSGTRLTVV.

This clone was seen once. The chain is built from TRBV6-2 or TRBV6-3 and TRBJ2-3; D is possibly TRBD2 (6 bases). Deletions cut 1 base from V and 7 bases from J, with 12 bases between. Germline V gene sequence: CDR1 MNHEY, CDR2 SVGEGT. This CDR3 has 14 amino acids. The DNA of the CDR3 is TGTGCCAGCAGTTACTTAGGACTACAATATACGCAGTATTTT. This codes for CASSYLGLQYTQYF.

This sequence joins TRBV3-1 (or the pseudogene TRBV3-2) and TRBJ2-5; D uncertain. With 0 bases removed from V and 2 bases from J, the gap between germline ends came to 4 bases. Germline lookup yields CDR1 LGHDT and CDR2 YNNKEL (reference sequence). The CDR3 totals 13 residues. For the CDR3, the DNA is TGTGCCAGCAGCCAAGATCGTCAAGAGACCCAGTACTTC. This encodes CASSQDRQETQYF.

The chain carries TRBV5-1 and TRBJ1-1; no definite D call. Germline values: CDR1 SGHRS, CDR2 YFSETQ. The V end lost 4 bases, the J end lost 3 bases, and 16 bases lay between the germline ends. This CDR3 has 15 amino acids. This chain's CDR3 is CASSTNTGGDTEAFF. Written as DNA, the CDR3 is TGCGCCAGCAGCACTAACACTGGTGGGGACACTGAAGCTTTCTTT.

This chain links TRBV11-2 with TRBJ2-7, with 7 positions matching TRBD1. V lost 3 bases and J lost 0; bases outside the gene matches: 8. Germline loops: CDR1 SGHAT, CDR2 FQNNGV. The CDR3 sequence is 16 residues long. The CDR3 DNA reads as TGTGCCAGCAGCTTTCCAAGGGACAGTCACTCCTACGAGCAGTACTTC. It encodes CASSFPRDSHSYEQYF.

The DNA for the CDR3 is TGTGCCAGCAGGCCTACAGGGGGAAAGATCTACGAGCAGTACTTC. It codes for CASRPTGGKIYEQYF. V gene TRBV6-5 combines with J gene TRBJ2-7, with 8 bases aligning to TRBD1. Germline trimming cut 6 bases from V and 3 bases from J; bases unmatched to any gene: 10. Per the germline V gene, CDR1 is MNHEY and CDR2 is SVGAGI. This CDR3 spans 15 amino acids.

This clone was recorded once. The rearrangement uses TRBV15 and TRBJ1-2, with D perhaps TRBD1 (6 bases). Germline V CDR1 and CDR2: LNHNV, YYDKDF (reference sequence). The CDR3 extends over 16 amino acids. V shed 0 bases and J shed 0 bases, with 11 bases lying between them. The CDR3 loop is CATSRERGGSNYGYTF. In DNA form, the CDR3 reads TGTGCCACCAGCAGAGAACGGGGGGGCTCTAACTATGGCTACACCTTC.

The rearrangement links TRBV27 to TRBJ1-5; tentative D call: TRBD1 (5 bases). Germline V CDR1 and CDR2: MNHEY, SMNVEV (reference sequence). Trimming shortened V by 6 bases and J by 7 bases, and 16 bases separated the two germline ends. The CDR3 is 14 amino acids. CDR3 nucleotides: TGTGCCAGCAGAAATACATGGGGGGACCAGCCCCAGCATTTT. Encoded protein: CASRNTWGDQPQHF.

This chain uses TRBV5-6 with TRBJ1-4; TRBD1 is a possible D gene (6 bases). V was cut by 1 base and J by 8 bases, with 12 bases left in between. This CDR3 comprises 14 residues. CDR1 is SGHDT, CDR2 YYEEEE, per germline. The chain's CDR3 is CASSLLTGGEKLFF. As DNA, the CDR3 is TGTGCCAGCAGCTTGTTGACAGGCGGGGAAAAACTGTTTTTT. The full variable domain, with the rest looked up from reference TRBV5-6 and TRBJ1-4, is DAGVTQSPTHLIKTRGQQVTLRCSPKSGHDTVSWYQQALGQGPQFIFQYYEEEERQRGNFPDRFSGHQFPNYSSELNVNALLLGDSALYLCASSLLTGGEKLFFGSGTQLSVL.

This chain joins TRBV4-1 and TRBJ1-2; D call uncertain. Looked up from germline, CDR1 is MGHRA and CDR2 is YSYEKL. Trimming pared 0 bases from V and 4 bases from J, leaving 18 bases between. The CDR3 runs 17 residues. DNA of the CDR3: TGCGCCAGCAGCCAAGATGGTACAGTCAGTCGTATCTATGGCTACACCTTC. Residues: CASSQDGTVSRIYGYTF.

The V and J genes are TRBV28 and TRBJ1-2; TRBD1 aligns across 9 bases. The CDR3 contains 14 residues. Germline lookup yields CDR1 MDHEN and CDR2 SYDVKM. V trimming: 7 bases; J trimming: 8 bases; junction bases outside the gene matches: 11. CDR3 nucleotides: TGTGCCAGCACGTATCTGGGGACAGGGTTGGGCTACACCTTC. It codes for CASTYLGTGLGYTF.

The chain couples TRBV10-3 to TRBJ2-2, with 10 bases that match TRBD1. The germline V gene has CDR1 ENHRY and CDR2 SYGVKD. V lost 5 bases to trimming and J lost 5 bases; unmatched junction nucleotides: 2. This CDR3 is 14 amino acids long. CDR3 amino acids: CAISPGQGTGELFF. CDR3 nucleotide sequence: TGTGCCATCAGTCCGGGACAGGGGACCGGGGAGCTGTTTTTT.

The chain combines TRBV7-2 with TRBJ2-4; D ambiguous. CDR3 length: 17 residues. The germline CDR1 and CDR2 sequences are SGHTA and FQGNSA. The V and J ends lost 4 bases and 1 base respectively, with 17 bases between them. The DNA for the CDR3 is TGTGCCAGCAGCTCCTCGACGGTAACGCCGGCCAAAAACATTCAGTACTTC. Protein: CASSSSTVTPAKNIQYF.

The CDR3 spells CASSEGLAVYNEQFF. As DNA, the CDR3 is TGTGCCAGCAGTGAGGGACTAGCGGTATACAATGAGCAGTTCTTC. V is TRBV2 and J is TRBJ2-1; TRBD2 agrees at 11 bases. Germline lookup yields CDR1 SNHLY and CDR2 FYNNEI. The CDR3 length is 15 residues. With 3 bases clipped from V and 4 bases from J, the junction kept 2 bases outside the gene matches.

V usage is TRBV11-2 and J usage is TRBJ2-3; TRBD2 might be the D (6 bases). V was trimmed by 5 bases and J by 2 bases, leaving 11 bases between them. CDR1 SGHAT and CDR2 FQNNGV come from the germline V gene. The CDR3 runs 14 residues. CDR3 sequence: CASSQGLYTDTQYF. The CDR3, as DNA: TGTGCCAGCAGCCAGGGACTTTACACAGATACGCAGTATTTT.

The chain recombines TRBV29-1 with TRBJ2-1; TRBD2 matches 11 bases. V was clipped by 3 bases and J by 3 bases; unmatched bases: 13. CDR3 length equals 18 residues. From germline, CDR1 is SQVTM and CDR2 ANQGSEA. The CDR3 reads CSVDGWLAGGSVYNEQFF. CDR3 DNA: TGCAGCGTTGATGGTTGGCTAGCGGGGGGCAGTGTCTACAATGAGCAGTTCTTC.

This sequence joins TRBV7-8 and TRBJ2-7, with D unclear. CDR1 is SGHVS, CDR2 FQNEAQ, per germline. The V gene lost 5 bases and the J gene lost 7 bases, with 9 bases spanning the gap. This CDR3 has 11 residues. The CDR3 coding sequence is TGTGCCAGCAGCGAGGCTGCGGAGCAGTACTTC. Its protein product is CASSEAAEQYF.

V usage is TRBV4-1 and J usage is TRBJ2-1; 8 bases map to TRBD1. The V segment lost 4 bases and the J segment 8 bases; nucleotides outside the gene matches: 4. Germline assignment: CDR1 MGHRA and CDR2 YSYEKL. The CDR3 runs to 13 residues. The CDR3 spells CASSLQGADEQFF. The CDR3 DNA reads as TGCGCCAGCAGCCTCCAGGGGGCCGATGAGCAGTTCTTC.

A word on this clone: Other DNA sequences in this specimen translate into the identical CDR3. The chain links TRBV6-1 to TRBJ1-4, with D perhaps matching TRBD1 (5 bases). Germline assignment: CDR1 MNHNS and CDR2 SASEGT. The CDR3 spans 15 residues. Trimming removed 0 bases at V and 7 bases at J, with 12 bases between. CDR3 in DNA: TGTGCCAGCAGTGAAGCGCGCGGGGGAATTGAAAAACTGTTTTTT. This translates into CASSEARGGIEKLFF.

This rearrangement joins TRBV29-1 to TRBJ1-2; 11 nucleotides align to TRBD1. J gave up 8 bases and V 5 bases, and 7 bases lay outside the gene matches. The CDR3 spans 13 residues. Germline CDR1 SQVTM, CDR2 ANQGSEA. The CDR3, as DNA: TGCAGCGTTACGGACAGGGGGCTTGACGGCTACACCTTC. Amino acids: CSVTDRGLDGYTF.

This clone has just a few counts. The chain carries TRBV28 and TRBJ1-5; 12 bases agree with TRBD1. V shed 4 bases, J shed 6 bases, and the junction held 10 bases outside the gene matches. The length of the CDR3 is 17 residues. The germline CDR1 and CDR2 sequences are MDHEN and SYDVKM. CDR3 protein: CASSSPGTGGVRQPQHF. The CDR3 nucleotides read TGTGCCAGCAGTTCCCCGGGGACAGGGGGCGTTCGTCAGCCCCAGCATTTT. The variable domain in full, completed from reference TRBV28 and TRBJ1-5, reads DVKVTQSSRYLVKRTGEKVFLECVQDMDHENMFWYRQDPGLGLRLIYFSYDVKMKEKGDIPEGYSVSREKKERFSLILESASTNQTSMYLCASSSPGTGGVRQPQHFGDGTRLSIL.

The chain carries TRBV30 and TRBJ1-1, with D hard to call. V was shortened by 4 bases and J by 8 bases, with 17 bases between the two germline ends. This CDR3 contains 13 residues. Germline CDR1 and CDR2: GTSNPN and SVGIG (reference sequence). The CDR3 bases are TGTGCCTGGAAGAGTTTAGAGAGCTCGGAAGCTTTCTTT. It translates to CAWKSLESSEAFF.

CDR3 amino acids: CASSLAWRLLTDTQYF. CDR3 DNA sequence: TGTGCCAGCAGCTTAGCCTGGCGGTTACTCACAGATACGCAGTATTTT. V is TRBV7-9 and J is TRBJ2-3; D is uncertain. Deletions cut 0 bases from V and 2 bases from J, with 12 bases between. Looked up from germline, CDR1 is SEHNR and CDR2 is FQNEAQ (reference sequence). This CDR3 region has 16 residues.

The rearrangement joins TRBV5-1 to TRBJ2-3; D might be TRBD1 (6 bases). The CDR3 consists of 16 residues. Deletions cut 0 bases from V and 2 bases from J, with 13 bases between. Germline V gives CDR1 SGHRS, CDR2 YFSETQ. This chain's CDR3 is CASSLVARGTTDTQYF. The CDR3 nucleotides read TGCGCCAGCAGCTTGGTTGCCAGGGGAACCACAGATACGCAGTATTTT.

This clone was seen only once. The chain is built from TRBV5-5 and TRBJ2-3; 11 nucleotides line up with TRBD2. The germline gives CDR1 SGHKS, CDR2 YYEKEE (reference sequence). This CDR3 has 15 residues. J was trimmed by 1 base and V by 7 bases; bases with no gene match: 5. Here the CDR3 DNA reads TGTGCCAGCCTCCAGACTAGCGGGGGCACAGATACGCAGTATTTT. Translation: CASLQTSGGTDTQYF.

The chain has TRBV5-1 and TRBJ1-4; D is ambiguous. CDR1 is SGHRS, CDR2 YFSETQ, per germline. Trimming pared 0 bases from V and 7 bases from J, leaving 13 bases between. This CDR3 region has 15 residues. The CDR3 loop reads CASSLVGNLGEKLFF. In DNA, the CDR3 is TGCGCCAGCAGCTTGGTGGGGAATCTTGGTGAAAAACTGTTTTTT. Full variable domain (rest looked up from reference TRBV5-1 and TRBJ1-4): KAGVTQTPRYLIKTRGQQVTLSCSPISGHRSVSWYQQTPGQGLQFLFEYFSETQRNKGNFPGRFSGRQFSNSRSEMNVSTLELGDSALYLCASSLVGNLGEKLFFGSGTQLSVL.

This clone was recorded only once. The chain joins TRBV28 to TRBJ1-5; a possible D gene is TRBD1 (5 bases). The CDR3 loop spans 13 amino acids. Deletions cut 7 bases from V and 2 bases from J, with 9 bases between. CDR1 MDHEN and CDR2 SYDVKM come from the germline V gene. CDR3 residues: CASKGMGNQPQHF. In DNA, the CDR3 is TGTGCCAGCAAGGGGATGGGCAATCAGCCCCAGCATTTT.

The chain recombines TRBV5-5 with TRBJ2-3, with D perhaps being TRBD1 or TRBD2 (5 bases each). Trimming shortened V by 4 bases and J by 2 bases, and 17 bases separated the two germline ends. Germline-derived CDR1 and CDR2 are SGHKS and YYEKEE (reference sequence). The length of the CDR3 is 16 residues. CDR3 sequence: CASSPEGIGVTDTQYF. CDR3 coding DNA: TGTGCCAGCAGCCCCGAGGGGATCGGGGTCACAGATACGCAGTATTTT.

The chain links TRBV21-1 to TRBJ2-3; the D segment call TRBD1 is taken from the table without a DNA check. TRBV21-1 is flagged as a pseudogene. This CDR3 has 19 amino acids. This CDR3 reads CASSRHQGWDSSSTDTQYF. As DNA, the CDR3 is TGTGCCAGCAGCAGACACCAAGGGTGGGACAGCTCGAGCACAGATACGCAGTATTTT.

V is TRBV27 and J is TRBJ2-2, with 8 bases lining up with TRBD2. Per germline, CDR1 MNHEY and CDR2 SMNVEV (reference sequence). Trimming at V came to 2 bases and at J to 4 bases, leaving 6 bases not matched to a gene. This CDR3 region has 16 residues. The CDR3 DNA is TGTGCCAGCAGTTTAAGGGGACTAGAGCTCACCGGGGAGCTGTTTTTT. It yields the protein CASSLRGLELTGELFF.

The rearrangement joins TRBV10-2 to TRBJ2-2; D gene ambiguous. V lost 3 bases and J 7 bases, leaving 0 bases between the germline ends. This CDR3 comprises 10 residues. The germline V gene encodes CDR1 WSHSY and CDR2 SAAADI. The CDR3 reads CASSDGELFF. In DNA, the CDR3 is TGCGCCAGCAGTGACGGGGAGCTGTTTTTT.